The rows below give T cell receptor beta chains drawn from one sample of a study of Graves' ophthalmopathy and Graves' hyperthyroidism. From the multiplex PCR reads, TCRdb called clonotypes with MiXCR, one entry per CDR3 protein. The profile shows some 250,000 distinct CDR3 sequences, around 42% of them singletons. Material for sequencing was peripheral blood. The receptor source for this set is an adult man with Graves' ophthalmopathy. Both conserved end residues are part of each CDR3. A D gene is named only where the DNA matches it firmly. Clone size is given for some rows only: seen once, a few or many times, or a class if the clone is expanded.

d_call,v_call,j_call,clone_size,cdr3_nt,cdr3_aa
TRBD2,TRBV20-1,TRBJ2-5,.,TGCAGTGCTAGAGACGTGGGACTAGGGCGGGGCGAGACCCAGTACTTC,CSARDVGLGRGETQYF
.,TRBV14,TRBJ2-7,.,TGTGCCAGCAGCCCAATCGGGACGACCGTCTACGAGCAGTACTTC,CASSPIGTTVYEQYF
TRBD1,TRBV11-3,TRBJ2-3,.,TGTGCCAGCAGGGACAGGGAAACAGATACGCAGTATTTT,CASRDRETDTQYF
TRBD2,TRBV5-6,TRBJ2-7,once,TGTGCCAGCAGGAGACTAGCGGGGGGGTCCTACGAGCAGTACTTC,CASRRLAGGSYEQYF
.,TRBV20-1,TRBJ2-7,many,TGCAGTGCTGAGACAAGGGGCTACGAGCAGTACTTC,CSAETRGYEQYF
.,TRBV12-3/TRBV12-4,TRBJ1-1,few,TGTGCCAGCAGTTTGGGCAAGAACACTGAAGCTTTCTTT,CASSLGKNTEAFF
.,TRBV19,TRBJ1-1,.,TGTGCCAGTAGTCAGGACGCATTGAACACTGAAGCTTTCTTT,CASSQDALNTEAFF
.,TRBV10-3,TRBJ2-7,.,TGTGCCAGCAGTTACGAGCCCCCTAGGGCCCCACGCTACGAGCAGTACTTC,CASSYEPPRAPRYEQYF
.,TRBV7-8,TRBJ2-7,many,TGTGCCAGCAGCATGGGGGGTCGGGGGCAGTACTTC,CASSMGGRGQYF
TRBD1,TRBV6-5,TRBJ2-5,few,TGTGCCAGCAGACGACAGGGGGCCGGGGAGACCCAGTACTTC,CASRRQGAGETQYF
TRBD1,TRBV2,TRBJ1-1,.,TGTGCCAGCAGTTTAGACAGGGCGGACACTGAAGCTTTCTTT,CASSLDRADTEAFF
.,TRBV14,TRBJ1-1,.,TGTGCCAGCAGCCCCCTCCGGGGGAAGAACACTGAAGCTTTCTTT,CASSPLRGKNTEAFF
TRBD1,TRBV7-2,TRBJ1-3,.,TGTGCCAGCAGCATAACAGGGGGCCAAGGGGGAAACACCATATATTTT,CASSITGGQGGNTIYF
.,TRBV10-3,TRBJ1-2,many,TGTGCCACCCAAGGCGGGGGGAACTATGGCTACACCTTC,CATQGGGNYGYTF
.,TRBV10-3,TRBJ1-5,many,TGTGCCATCAGTGAGAGCAGGGACAATCAGCCCCAGCATTTT,CAISESRDNQPQHF
.,TRBV15,TRBJ2-5,.,TGTGCCACCAGTTTTTCCGCGACGGATCTCCAAGAGACCCAGTACTTC,CATSFSATDLQETQYF
.,TRBV7-9,TRBJ2-5,few,TGTGCCAGCGGAAATGAGGGTCGAGAGACCCAGTACTTC,CASGNEGRETQYF
.,TRBV10-3,TRBJ2-2,once,TGTGCCATCAGTGAGTCGCAGTTGAACACCGGGGAGCCGTTTTTT,CAISESQLNTGEPFF
TRBD1,TRBV20-1,TRBJ1-5,many,TGCAGTGCACAGGGGGGCAATCAGCCCCAGCATTTT,CSAQGGNQPQHF
.,TRBV25-1,TRBJ1-6,many,TGTGCCAGCAGTGGTTTGTCGGCAGGGAACTCACCCCTCCACTTT,CASSGLSAGNSPLHF
TRBD1,TRBV7-9,TRBJ1-1,.,TGTGCCAGCAGCCCCGACAGGGACGGAGCTTTCTTT,CASSPDRDGAFF
TRBD1,TRBV7-7,TRBJ2-2,.,TGTGCTAGCAGCTTAACTGACAGGGGGCTCACCGGGGAGCTGTTTTTT,CASSLTDRGLTGELFF
TRBD2,TRBV4-2,TRBJ2-5,.,TGTGCCAGCAGCCAAGAACCTAGCGGGAGCCCCACAGAGGAGACCCAGTACTTC,CASSQEPSGSPTEETQYF
TRBD1,TRBV12-3/TRBV12-4,TRBJ1-1,.,TGTGCCAGTGTGGGGGACAGGGTTAACACTGAAGCTTTCTTT,CASVGDRVNTEAFF
.,TRBV9,TRBJ1-2,.,TGTGCCAGCAGCGTAGGTTTCTCCGGTCGTGTGGACTATGGCTACACCTTC,CASSVGFSGRVDYGYTF
.,TRBV7-9,TRBJ1-2,.,TGTGCCAGCACCGATTTACCGGGACAAGCCCACTATGGCTACACCTTC,CASTDLPGQAHYGYTF
TRBD2,TRBV20-1,TRBJ2-1,.,TGCAGTGGTATAGGGGGACTAGCGGGAGTACTCAATGAGCAGTTCTTC,CSGIGGLAGVLNEQFF
TRBD1,TRBV10-3,TRBJ2-7,.,TGTGCCATCAGTGACCGGGGACAGGGGACCTACGAGCAGTACTTC,CAISDRGQGTYEQYF
.,TRBV14,TRBJ1-1,.,TGTGCCTGCAGCCAAGTATCGGACAGTCCTGAAGCTTTCTTT,CACSQVSDSPEAFF
TRBD2,TRBV7-4,TRBJ2-3,.,TGTGCCAGCAGCTTGGCCCGGGGGGGCAGGGCAGATACGCAGTATTTT,CASSLARGGRADTQYF
TRBD2,TRBV7-3,TRBJ2-7,few,TGTGCCAGCAGCTCCGCGGGGGATGGGTACGAGCAGTACTTC,CASSSAGDGYEQYF
TRBD2,TRBV2,TRBJ2-7,.,TGTGCCAGTATTAGCGGGCGAACCTACGAGCAGTACTTC,CASISGRTYEQYF
.,TRBV10-2,TRBJ2-7,.,TGTGCCAGCAGTGATGAAGGCCGGGAGAACTCCTACGAGCAGTACTTC,CASSDEGRENSYEQYF
.,TRBV7-9,TRBJ2-2,few,TGTGCCAGCAGCCCTAATATCGGGGAGCTGTTTTTT,CASSPNIGELFF
.,TRBV9,TRBJ1-6,.,TGCGCCAGCAGTGAGTCGCCTGGACGGAATGGTAATTCACCCCTCCACTTT,CASSESPGRNGNSPLHF
.,TRBV5-1,TRBJ1-4,.,TGCGCCAGCAGCGAGACAAGGGTGCCGTCTAATGAAAAACTGTTTTTT,CASSETRVPSNEKLFF
.,TRBV7-9,TRBJ2-2,.,TGTGCCAGCAGCTTTTCTCTTCGCCCAGCGAACCCCGGGGAGCTGTTTTTT,CASSFSLRPANPGELFF
.,TRBV4-1,TRBJ1-2,.,TGCGCCAGCAGCCAAGATCGAGGCTATGCGTCGTATGGCTACACCTTC,CASSQDRGYASYGYTF
.,TRBV5-6,TRBJ2-5,many,TGTGCCAGCAGCCCAGAACTAGGGGAGCAAGAGACCCAGTACTTC,CASSPELGEQETQYF
.,TRBV5-1,TRBJ1-2,.,TGCGCCAGCAGCTACCAGGAGAGCTATGGCTACACCTTC,CASSYQESYGYTF
.,TRBV15,TRBJ1-5,.,TGTGCCACCAGTCCGGCGCTCAATCAGCCCCAGCATTTT,CATSPALNQPQHF
.,TRBV5-1,TRBJ2-7,few,TGCGCCAGCAGCTTCACGGGCGAGCAGTACTTC,CASSFTGEQYF
.,TRBV10-3,TRBJ2-2,.,TGTGCCAGCAGGGGCGGGGGAGCCGGGGAGCTGTTTTTT,CASRGGGAGELFF
.,TRBV20-1,TRBJ1-1,few,TGCAGCGCTGATTTGAACACTGAAGCTTTCTTT,CSADLNTEAFF
.,TRBV3-1,TRBJ2-5,.,TGTGCCAGCAGCCTTGGACACGCTAGCTGGGAGACCCAGTACTTC,CASSLGHASWETQYF
TRBD2,TRBV2,TRBJ2-6,once,TGTGCCAGCAGGGCTACCGTGGGACTAGCGGGAGGGCCGCCGTCGGGCGTCCTGACTTTC,CASRATVGLAGGPPSGVLTF
.,TRBV2,TRBJ1-4,few,TGTGCCAGCAATAGAAACAGAAATGAAAAACTGTTTTTT,CASNRNRNEKLFF
.,TRBV29-1,TRBJ2-2,few,TGCAGCACTTCTTTGAAGTCCCCCGCTGGGGAGCTGTTTTTT,CSTSLKSPAGELFF
.,TRBV9,TRBJ2-2,many,TGTGCCAGCAGCGTAGCGGGCTCGACAGGGGAGCTGTTTTTT,CASSVAGSTGELFF
.,TRBV5-8,TRBJ2-7,.,TGCGCCAGCAGCCCACAGGGAAACTACGAGCAGTACTTC,CASSPQGNYEQYF
TRBD1,TRBV2,TRBJ2-2,.,TGTGCCAGCAGCCAAGGACAGGGGGCTGGCGGGGAGCTGTTTTTT,CASSQGQGAGGELFF